This T cell receptor beta chain was identified during a study of cytomegalovirus exposure and HLA in healthy donors. 60 Vbeta and 13 Jbeta primers were used in PCR. Here immunoSEQ multiplex PCR was the method, and the copy in TCRdb shows in-frame clones only, minus some. The sample lists about 160,000 clones; about 70% were seen once. V was trimmed by 6 bases and J by 8 bases, leaving 20 bases between them. This CDR3 spans 14 amino acids. Germline assignment: CDR1 SGHRS and CDR2 YFSETQ. V and J are TRBV5-1 and TRBJ1-2; a possible D gene is TRBD1 (6 bases). This receptor was obtained from a woman aged 40 to 55 in good health and CMV-seropositive. The sample consisted of PBMCs. DNA of the CDR3: TGCGCCAGCACCCAGGGATCTGGGGGCTACGGCTACACCTTC. Translated, it gives CASTQGSGGYGYTF.